The following is a T cell receptor (beta chain) sequence with its context. The record originates from a study of cytomegalovirus exposure and HLA in healthy donors. Study-level background: Of all 398 donors who were genotyped, 70% to 85% belonged to the Caucasian-associated ancestry cluster.

13 Jbeta primers and 60 Vbeta primers were used for the PCR. TCRdb's copy holds only in-frame clones and misses some; the assay was immunoSEQ multiplex PCR. In the table there are roughly 180,000 clones, roughly 84% of which are singletons. Trimming shortened V by 5 bases and J by 9 bases, and 20 bases separated the two germline ends. This CDR3 spans 15 amino acids. Looked up from germline, CDR1 is SEHNR and CDR2 is FQNEAQ (reference sequence). The receptor comes from a man under 40 in good health and CMV-seronegative. Sequenced: PBMCs. This chain links TRBV7-9 with TRBJ2-1, with D unresolved. CDR3 amino acids: CASSPGERVRPEQFF. The DNA for the CDR3 is TGTGCCAGCAGCCCCGGCGAGCGCGTGAGGCCTGAGCAGTTCTTC.